The rows below give T cell receptor beta chains drawn from one sample of a study of T cell responses to AZD1222 COVID-19 vaccine. The repertoire was sequenced with immunoSEQ multiplex PCR; TCRdb's copy has only in-frame clones and lacks some. The repertoire holds 95,000 to 150,000 clones, roughly 84% seen once, with over 25% in the top ten. The sample in question was peripheral blood, obtained 28 days after the second AZD1222 dose. The receptor source for this set is an adult who received the AZD1222 COVID-19 vaccine. Each CDR3 is given with its conserved first and last residue. Fields, in order: J gene, clone size, V gene, D gene, CDR3 protein, CDR3 DNA. D genes are given only for firm matches. Rows may omit the clone size; those that give it use once, few, many or a size class.

>TRBJ2-1|once|TRBV3-1/TRBV3-2|-
CASSQDYGSSYNEQFF
TGTGCCAGCAGCCAAGACTACGGTAGCTCCTACAATGAGCAGTTCTTC
>TRBJ2-1|-|TRBV29-1|-
CSVEPSSYNEQFF
TGCAGCGTTGAGCCCAGCTCCTACAATGAGCAGTTCTTC
>TRBJ2-5|-|TRBV6-5|-
CASSSTGETQYF
TGTGCCAGCAGCTCAACCGGGGAGACCCAGTACTTC
>TRBJ2-7|-|TRBV3-1/TRBV3-2|-
CASTLVAGDPPTF
TGTGCCAGCACCCTGGTGGCTGGCGACCCCCCAACCTTC
>TRBJ2-7|-|TRBV6-5|TRBD1
CASSYPGTGRNEQYF
TGTGCCAGCAGTTACCCCGGGACAGGGCGCAACGAGCAGTACTTC
>TRBJ1-5|-|TRBV7-2|-
CASSQNRVQPQHF
TGTGCCAGCAGCCAAAACAGGGTCCAGCCCCAGCATTTT
>TRBJ2-3|-|TRBV5-1|TRBD1
CASSWRGQGATDTQYF
TGCGCCAGCAGCTGGAGGGGACAGGGGGCAACAGATACGCAGTATTTT
>TRBJ1-1|-|TRBV15|-
CATSRGTYTEAFF
TGTGCCACCAGCAGAGGGACCTACACTGAAGCTTTCTTT
>TRBJ1-4|-|TRBV5-1|-
CATATGPNEKLFF
TGCGCCACCGCGACAGGCCCTAATGAAAAACTGTTTTTT
>TRBJ2-7|-|TRBV6-2/TRBV6-3|-
CASSQDQGTYSYEQYF
TGTGCCAGCAGCCAAGATCAGGGGACCTACTCCTACGAGCAGTACTTC
>TRBJ2-1|-|TRBV4-1|TRBD1
CASSQTGVTSYNEQFF
TGCGCCAGCAGCCAGACAGGGGTCACCTCCTACAATGAGCAGTTCTTC
>TRBJ2-7|-|TRBV9|-
CASSVGGFESSYEQYF
TGTGCCAGCAGCGTAGGGGGATTCGAGAGTTCCTACGAGCAGTACTTC
>TRBJ1-5|-|TRBV11-2|-
CASSHGGSGNQPQHF
TGTGCCAGCTCCCATGGGGGTAGTGGCAATCAGCCCCAGCATTTT
>TRBJ1-1|-|TRBV10-2|-
CASSSRRVELTEAFF
TGCGCCAGCAGTAGCCGGAGGGTCGAGCTCACTGAAGCTTTCTTT
>TRBJ1-1|few|TRBV6-5|-
CASSYSLGHTNTEAFF
TGTGCCAGCAGTTACTCTCTCGGACATACGAACACTGAAGCTTTCTTT
>TRBJ2-7|-|TRBV24-1|-
CATSGTPATGVGGIPYEQYF
TGTGCCACCAGTGGGACCCCCGCGACAGGAGTCGGAGGGATTCCCTACGAGCAGTACTTC
>TRBJ2-7|-|TRBV2|-
CASSQAYEQYF
TGTGCCAGCAGTCAGGCCTACGAGCAGTACTTC
>TRBJ1-6|once|TRBV9|-
CASSVGMGRSYNSPLHF
TGTGCCAGCAGCGTGGGCATGGGAAGGTCCTATAATTCACCCCTCCACTTT
>TRBJ2-3|-|TRBV5-6|TRBD2
CASSSLSGGAGDTQYF
TGTGCCAGCAGTTCCCTTTCGGGGGGGGCCGGGGATACGCAGTATTTT
>TRBJ2-1|-|TRBV5-1|-
CASSLEGGSYNEQFF
TGCGCCAGCAGCTTGGAAGGTGGTTCCTACAATGAGCAGTTCTTC
>TRBJ1-6|-|TRBV3-1/TRBV3-2|TRBD1
CASSLTGWESPLHF
TGTGCCAGCAGCCTGACAGGGTGGGAATCACCCCTCCACTTT
>TRBJ1-2|-|TRBV4-3|-
CASSQWPGEDGNYGYTF
TGCGCCAGCAGCCAATGGCCAGGCGAAGACGGGAACTATGGCTACACCTTC